These T cell receptor beta chains were read from a single sample in a study of cytomegalovirus exposure and HLA in healthy donors. Generated by immunoSEQ multiplex PCR, the TCRdb table keeps only in-frame clones and is missing some. The data contain approximately 140,000 clones, 82% of them seen just once; the ten biggest clones take up around 2.5%. Sequencing input: PBMCs. These receptors all come from a male donor in good health and CMV-seronegative. Each CDR3 is given with its conserved first and last residue. Fields, in order: V gene, D gene, J gene, clone size, CDR3 DNA, CDR3 protein. The D gene is left open where the match is weak. The listing skips clone size in some rows; elsewhere it reads once, few, many or a size class.

v_gene: TRBV7-2
d_gene: .
j_gene: TRBJ2-7
abundance: .
CDR3nt: TGTGCCAGCAGCTTATGGTCCTCAGCCTACGAGCAGTACTTC
CDR3aa: CASSLWSSAYEQYF

v_gene: TRBV27
d_gene: TRBD1
j_gene: TRBJ2-7
abundance: .
CDR3nt: TGTGCCAGCAGTCCCGGGACAGAATCCTACGAGCAGTACTTC
CDR3aa: CASSPGTESYEQYF

v_gene: TRBV7-6
d_gene: .
j_gene: TRBJ2-5
abundance: .
CDR3nt: TGTGCCAGCAGCTTCTCGGAGACCCAGTACTTC
CDR3aa: CASSFSETQYF

v_gene: TRBV15
d_gene: .
j_gene: TRBJ1-6
abundance: .
CDR3nt: TGTGCCACCAGCAGAGAGGGAGATCATTCACCCCTCCACTTT
CDR3aa: CATSREGDHSPLHF

v_gene: TRBV19
d_gene: .
j_gene: TRBJ2-7
abundance: .
CDR3nt: TGTGCCAGTAGTAGTACAACCCGGGGATTCTCCTACGAGCAGTACTTC
CDR3aa: CASSSTTRGFSYEQYF

v_gene: TRBV7-9
d_gene: .
j_gene: TRBJ1-3
abundance: .
CDR3nt: TGTGCCAGCAGCTTAGGAGCGGACACCATATATTTT
CDR3aa: CASSLGADTIYF

v_gene: TRBV7-9
d_gene: .
j_gene: TRBJ2-1
abundance: .
CDR3nt: TGTGCCAGCAGCTTAGGGGCGGGATCCTACAATGAGCAGTTCTTC
CDR3aa: CASSLGAGSYNEQFF

v_gene: TRBV6-6
d_gene: .
j_gene: TRBJ1-1
abundance: .
CDR3nt: TGTGCCAGCAGTTACTTCACAGATAACACTGAAGCTTTCTTT
CDR3aa: CASSYFTDNTEAFF

v_gene: TRBV28
d_gene: .
j_gene: TRBJ1-2
abundance: .
CDR3nt: TGTGCCAGCAGTCCCCCTGGCAGGGGCGCTAACTATGGCTACACCTTC
CDR3aa: CASSPPGRGANYGYTF

v_gene: TRBV7-9
d_gene: TRBD1
j_gene: TRBJ2-7
abundance: .
CDR3nt: TGTGCCAGCAGCTTAGTTGGCGGACAGGCGCCTTCCTACGAGCAGTACTTC
CDR3aa: CASSLVGGQAPSYEQYF

v_gene: TRBV11-2
d_gene: TRBD2
j_gene: TRBJ2-1
abundance: .
CDR3nt: TGTGCCAGCAGTTTGGGGGGGTACAATGAGCAGTTCTTC
CDR3aa: CASSLGGYNEQFF

v_gene: TRBV4-3
d_gene: .
j_gene: TRBJ1-5
abundance: .
CDR3nt: TGCGCCAGCAGCCAAGATGTGGGCCAGCCCCAGCATTTT
CDR3aa: CASSQDVGQPQHF

v_gene: TRBV7-9
d_gene: TRBD2
j_gene: TRBJ2-7
abundance: few
CDR3nt: TGTGCCCTCGCCGGGGGGGGCGAGCAGTACTTC
CDR3aa: CALAGGGEQYF

v_gene: TRBV2
d_gene: .
j_gene: TRBJ2-7
abundance: .
CDR3nt: TGTGCCGTCACCCCGGTTCCTCATCCCGGGGAGCAGTACTTC
CDR3aa: CAVTPVPHPGEQYF

v_gene: TRBV10-3
d_gene: .
j_gene: TRBJ1-3
abundance: .
CDR3nt: TGTGCCATCAGTGTAATATCCGACAGATCTGGAAACACCATATATTTT
CDR3aa: CAISVISDRSGNTIYF